A selection of T cell receptor beta chains follows, all from one sample in a study of blood T cell repertoires in COVID-19. Assay: immunoSEQ multiplex PCR; the TCRdb copy retains only in-frame clones and omits some. The sample contains fewer than 300,000 clones, 75% to 90% of which appear only once. The source material was peripheral blood. The receptors shown here come from a man aged 25 to 40 with acute or convalescent COVID-19. The CDR3 runs from the conserved cysteine through the conserved F or W. The order of the fields is clone size, V gene, J gene, D gene, CDR3 protein, CDR3 DNA. D genes are given only for firm matches. Clone size is shown for a subset of rows, as once, few, many or a class of expanded clone.

-	TRBV7-3	TRBJ2-3	-	CASSPGRTDTQYF	TGTGCCAGCAGCCCAGGGCGCACAGATACGCAGTATTTT
-	TRBV9	TRBJ2-7	TRBD1	CASGTGPYEQYF	TGTGCCAGCGGGACAGGGCCCTACGAGCAGTACTTC
-	TRBV28	TRBJ1-2	-	CASSLLRESGYTF	TGTGCCAGCAGTTTGCTGAGGGAGAGTGGCTACACCTTC
once	TRBV27	TRBJ1-5	-	CASSPRMGHQPQHF	TGTGCCAGCAGTCCCCGGATGGGGCATCAGCCCCAGCATTTT
-	TRBV11-2	TRBJ1-1	-	CASSYQGWNTEAFF	TGTGCCAGCAGCTACCAGGGGTGGAATACTGAAGCTTTCTTT
-	TRBV14	TRBJ1-4	TRBD1	CASSQRGQQPSNEKLFF	TGTGCCAGCAGCCAGAGGGGACAGCAACCTTCTAATGAAAAACTGTTTTTT
-	TRBV19	TRBJ1-1	-	CASSIGRGNTEAFF	TGTGCCAGTAGTATAGGGCGAGGGAACACTGAAGCTTTCTTT
-	TRBV3-1/TRBV3-2	TRBJ2-3	TRBD2	CASSGPSGGLTDTQYF	TGTGCCAGCAGCGGACCTAGCGGGGGGCTCACAGATACGCAGTATTTT
-	TRBV5-1	TRBJ1-2	TRBD1	CASSSGQGSNYGYTF	TGCGCCAGCAGCTCGGGACAGGGGTCAAACTATGGCTACACCTTC
-	TRBV5-6	TRBJ1-6	-	CASRTTGSPLHF	TGTGCCAGCAGAACCACCGGTTCACCCCTCCACTTT
-	TRBV7-8	TRBJ2-7	-	CASSLALYEQYF	TGTGCCAGCAGCTTAGCCCTTTACGAGCAGTACTTC
-	TRBV9	TRBJ1-3	-	CASNPSGVSGNTIYF	TGTGCCAGCAACCCAAGTGGAGTCTCGGGAAACACCATATATTTT
-	TRBV6-5	TRBJ1-1	-	CASGAGMNTEAFF	TGTGCCAGCGGGGCAGGAATGAACACTGAAGCTTTCTTT
-	TRBV27	TRBJ2-7	-	CASSASGTQYF	TGTGCCAGCAGTGCCTCGGGTACCCAGTACTTC
-	TRBV4-1	TRBJ1-6	-	CASSQDLGAISPLHF	TGCGCCAGCAGCCAAGATCTAGGCGCGATCTCGCCCCTCCACTTT